This TCR beta chain stems from a study of T cell responses to AZD1222 COVID-19 vaccine. Study outcomes and limitations: Among spike-specific TCRs, nearly half reportedly target unmutated variant regions. Repertoires in all cases were sampled only once the peak T cell response had passed. Spike was spanned by vaccine-associated CD4 TCRs, with dominance at 160-218 and 743-854. The donor group comprised mostly white British people and more females; the analysis possibly underestimated clonal diversity.

Generated by immunoSEQ multiplex PCR, the TCRdb table keeps only in-frame clones and is missing some. This table holds 100,000 to 150,000 clones, 75% to 90% found once. The CDR3 is 15 residues long. With 9 bases removed from V and 4 bases from J, the gap between germline ends came to 21 bases. CDR1 and CDR2 (germline): LNHDA, SQIVND (reference sequence). This clone came up a few times. Its antigen is undetermined. The sequencing used peripheral blood, collected on day 0 of MenACWY control vaccination. The source of this sequence is an adult in good health. J is TRBJ1-1 and V is TRBV19; a weak D match, TRBD1 (5 bases). The CDR3 is CARGELRAKTTEAFF. DNA of the CDR3: TGTGCCAGGGGGGAACTCCGGGCAAAGACCACTGAAGCTTTCTTT.